This passage covers 8 T cell receptor beta chains from one sample sequenced in a study of T-cell reconstitution after alpha-beta-depleted transplantation in children. Researchers prepared the TCRbeta library using unique molecular identifiers, the study reports. MiXCR, run by TCRdb on the PCR reads, gives a single entry per CDR3 protein. The sample consists of about 540,000 distinct CDR3 sequences, about 16% of them appearing once. The sample was PBMCs from the stem cell graft donor, taken from the stem cell graft. All receptors derive from a human donor who donated a stem cell graft to a child with acute lymphoblastic leukemia.

V is TRBV12-3 or TRBV12-4 and J is TRBJ1-5; a weak D match, TRBD1 (5 bases). The V and J ends lost 5 bases and 1 base respectively, with 9 bases between them. The CDR3 contains 14 residues. In DNA form, the CDR3 reads TGTGCCAGCAGTATGACAGAGAGCAATCAGCCCCAGCATTTT. As protein: CASSMTESNQPQHF.

This clonotype was seen only a few times. The J gene is TRBJ1-1, the V gene TRBV10-3; maybe TRBD1 (5 bases). Between the trimmed V and J ends, which lost 2 bases and 3 bases, there was a span of 10 bases. CDR3 length: 14 amino acids. Germline V gives CDR1 ENHRY, CDR2 SYGVKD. CDR3 region: CAISERDEDTEAFF. In DNA form, the CDR3 reads TGTGCCATCAGTGAGAGGGACGAGGACACTGAAGCTTTCTTT.

The V gene is TRBV19, the J gene TRBJ1-5, with D perhaps TRBD1 (5 bases). CDR1 is LNHDA, CDR2 SQIVND, per germline (reference sequence). The CDR3 has 13 residues. Trimming took 4 bases from V and 4 from J, leaving 8 bases between them. The CDR3 here is CASSTTENQPQHF. The CDR3 DNA is TGTGCCAGTAGTACGACAGAAAATCAGCCCCAGCATTTT.

This chain uses TRBV19 with TRBJ2-7; possible D gene TRBD2, 6 bases. The CDR3 extends over 14 amino acids. CDR1 LNHDA and CDR2 SQIVND come from the germline V gene (reference sequence). Trimming removed 6 bases from V and 3 bases from J, with 15 bases in between. CDR3: CASRLAAEYYEQYF. The CDR3 DNA sequence: TGTGCCAGTAGGTTAGCGGCAGAATACTACGAGCAGTACTTC. The whole variable domain, remainder taken from reference TRBV19 and TRBJ2-7, is DGGITQSPKYLFRKEGQNVTLSCEQNLNHDAMYWYRQDPGQGLRLIYYSQIVNDFQKGDIAEGYSVSREKKESFPLTVTSAQKNPTAFYLCASRLAAEYYEQYFGPGTRLTVT.

The chain recombines TRBV20-1 with TRBJ2-1, with 9 bases that match TRBD2. CDR1 is DFQATT, CDR2 SNEGSKA, per germline (reference sequence). V lost 4 bases, J lost 10 bases, and 17 bases stayed unmatched. CDR3 length equals 16 residues. CDR3 in DNA: TGCAGTGCTACTCAACCGCTGGGACTAGCCTGGGAGGAGCAGTTCTTC. It specifies CSATQPLGLAWEEQFF.

The V call is TRBV2, the J call TRBJ2-1; 8 nucleotides match TRBD2. Germline values: CDR1 SNHLY, CDR2 FYNNEI. V lost 6 bases to trimming and J lost 1 base; unmatched junction nucleotides: 5. The CDR3 is 15 residues long. CDR3 loop: CASRGSGSSYNEQFF. For the CDR3, the DNA is TGTGCCAGCAGAGGAAGCGGGAGTTCCTACAATGAGCAGTTCTTC.

The V call is TRBV6-1, the J call TRBJ1-1; D is perhaps TRBD1 (6 bases). The CDR3 runs 15 residues. CDR1 and CDR2 from the germline V gene are MNHNS and SASEGT. V was clipped by 7 bases and J by 3 bases, with 18 bases between them. The CDR3, as DNA: TGTGCCAGCACGCGCCGGGACAACCAATACACTGAAGCTTTCTTT. Amino acid sequence: CASTRRDNQYTEAFF.

The genes are TRBV5-1 and TRBJ2-2; a weak D match, TRBD2 (6 bases). CDR1 is SGHRS, CDR2 YFSETQ, per germline. Trimming stripped 4 bases from V and 5 bases from J, with 18 bases between. There are 16 residues in the CDR3. The CDR3 coding sequence is TGCGCCAGCAGCGCCCTCCCAAGCGGGCAAACCGGGGAGCTGTTTTTT. Amino acid sequence: CASSALPSGQTGELFF.